This T cell receptor beta chain was identified in a study of cytomegalovirus exposure and HLA in healthy donors. Germline V gene data show CDR1 as SGHTA and CDR2 as FQGTGA. Trimming took 2 bases from V and 2 from J; bases not matched to a gene: 3. This CDR3 is built from 14 residues. Vbeta (60) and Jbeta (13) primers were used in the PCR. The assay was immunoSEQ multiplex PCR, and TCRdb's table has in-frame clones only and misses some. Altogether some 190,000 clones are present, under 80% being singletons, with the ten largest covering approximately 5%. This sequence originates from a man aged 25-40 years in good health and CMV-seropositive. Input material: PBMCs. The V gene is TRBV7-3, the J gene TRBJ2-7; 7 bases map to TRBD1. DNA of the CDR3: TGTGCCAGCAGCTTATGGCAGGGGGCCTACGAGCAGTACTTC. Protein: CASSLWQGAYEQYF.